The next 22 T cell receptor beta chains were all read from a single sample in a study of technical replicates of blood from several donors. Sequencing used immunoSEQ multiplex PCR; TCRdb keeps in-frame clones, though not all of them. Among around 80,000 clones listed, about 94% were seen once. The sample consisted of T cells isolated from PBMCs. All receptors come from a human donor in good health.

The rearrangement uses TRBV23-1 and TRBJ2-7; possibly TRBD2 for D (5 bases). TRBV23-1 has ORF status, its function being uncertain. Between the trimmed V and J ends, which lost 4 bases and 5 bases, there was a span of 18 bases. The CDR3 has 15 residues. CDR3 protein: CASSPPRRRMNEQYF. The CDR3 DNA is TGCGCCAGCAGTCCCCCCCGGAGGAGGATGAACGAGCAGTACTTC.

This sequence joins TRBV6-5 and TRBJ1-1; TRBD1 aligns across 8 bases. This CDR3 is built from 16 residues. After removal of 4 bases from V and 6 bases from J, the junction contained 13 bases not matched to a gene. Germline-derived CDR1 and CDR2 are MNHEY and SVGAGI. CDR3 amino acids: CASSLPTGEGRAEAFF. The CDR3 bases are TGTGCCAGCAGTTTACCGACAGGGGAAGGGAGGGCTGAAGCTTTCTTT.

The gene calls are TRBV19 and TRBJ1-3; 10 bases are shared with TRBD1. Germline V CDR1 and CDR2: LNHDA, SQIVND (reference sequence). The CDR3 extends over 14 amino acids. The V segment lost 11 bases and the J segment 0 bases; nucleotides outside the gene matches: 4. Here the CDR3 DNA reads TGTGCCGGGGACAGGGGCCTCTCTGGAAACACCATATATTTT. Translating gives CAGDRGLSGNTIYF.

This sequence joins TRBV4-1 and TRBJ2-7; D is perhaps TRBD2 (6 bases). CDR1 is MGHRA, CDR2 YSYEKL, per germline. This CDR3 is built from 16 residues. Trimming took off 0 bases at V and 0 bases at J, with 12 bases between the two ends. The CDR3 loop is CASSQDYGGSSYEQYF. Here the CDR3 DNA reads TGCGCCAGCAGCCAAGATTACGGGGGTAGCTCCTACGAGCAGTACTTC.

The gene calls are TRBV4-3 and TRBJ2-5; D perhaps matches TRBD2 (5 bases). V was clipped by 0 bases and J by 2 bases, with 10 bases between them. From germline, CDR1 is LGHNA and CDR2 YSLEER. The CDR3 runs 15 residues. The CDR3 coding sequence is TGCGCCAGCAGCCAAGATTGGACTCTTCAAGAGACCCAGTACTTC. Its protein product is CASSQDWTLQETQYF.

The gene calls are TRBV5-1 and TRBJ2-7, with 7 bases matching TRBD2. The CDR3 covers 14 residues. Germline loops: CDR1 SGHRS, CDR2 YFSETQ. Losses at the gene ends were 2 bases for V and 2 bases for J; bases not matched to a gene: 4. CDR3 sequence reads: CASSFNAGAYEQYF. Written as DNA, the CDR3 is TGCGCCAGCAGCTTTAACGCGGGAGCCTACGAGCAGTACTTC.

The rearrangement uses TRBV4-1 and TRBJ2-5, with 9 positions matching TRBD2. Germline V gene data show CDR1 as MGHRA and CDR2 as YSYEKL. CDR3 size: 16 residues. V dropped 0 bases and J dropped 5; count of bases not matched to a gene: 7. The CDR3, as DNA: TGCGCCAGCAGCCAAGAGGCAGCGGGAGGAGGTGAGACCCAGTACTTC. Amino acids: CASSQEAAGGGETQYF.

This chain uses TRBV19 with TRBJ1-4; 8 bases map to TRBD1. The V and J ends lost 5 bases and 5 bases, in that order; junction bases with no gene match: 10. The CDR3 length is 16 residues. CDR1 and CDR2 from the germline V gene are LNHDA and SQIVND (reference sequence). CDR3 sequence reads: CASSLHSTGENEKLFF. In DNA form, the CDR3 reads TGTGCCAGTAGTCTTCACTCGACAGGGGAAAATGAAAAACTGTTTTTT.

This clone was observed once. The chain combines TRBV2 with TRBJ1-3, with D unresolved. From germline, CDR1 is SNHLY and CDR2 FYNNEI. V was pared by 7 bases and J by 0 bases, with 7 bases between. The CDR3 loop spans 13 amino acids. CDR3 sequence: CASTPVSGNTIYF. CDR3 bases: TGTGCCAGCACACCAGTCTCTGGAAACACCATATATTTT.

The genes are TRBV14 and TRBJ2-7, with 7 nucleotides matching TRBD1. The V and J ends lost 2 bases and 4 bases, in that order; junction bases with no gene match: 2. Germline assignment: CDR1 SGHDN and CDR2 FVKESK. The CDR3 is 13 residues long. The CDR3 DNA is TGTGCCAGCAGCCAATTACAGGGGTACGAGCAGTACTTC. Translation gives CASSQLQGYEQYF.

The CDR3 sequence: CASSLAQTTNEKLFF. The CDR3 DNA follows: TGTGCCAGCAGCTTGGCCCAAACAACTAATGAAAAACTGTTTTTT. The rearrangement joins TRBV5-4 to TRBJ1-4; D ambiguous. V dropped 0 bases and J dropped 0 bases, with 6 bases sitting between them. The germline CDR1 and CDR2 sequences are SGHNT and YYREEE (reference sequence). CDR3 length: 15 amino acids.

Details on this clone: A junction boundary mismatches the germline segment, possibly from a read error. V is TRBV5-6 and J is TRBJ2-7; 12 bases match TRBD2. In germline, CDR1 is SGHDT, CDR2 YYEEEE. This CDR3 region has 15 residues. CDR3 bases: TGTGCCAGCAGCTTGGACCTAGCGGGAGGGCTTGAGCAGGACTTC. This gives the protein CASSLDLAGGLEQDF.

The chain carries TRBV4-3 and TRBJ2-3; tentative D call: TRBD2 (5 bases). Germline V gene sequence: CDR1 LGHNA, CDR2 YSLEER. V dropped 0 bases and J dropped 11 bases, with 12 bases sitting between them. The CDR3 runs 13 residues. CDR3 DNA: TGCGCCAGCAGCCAAGAACTAGGTTCTGTGCAGTATTTT. As protein: CASSQELGSVQYF.

The table lists this clone with a few counts. The gene calls are TRBV7-3 and TRBJ2-3, with a weak D call TRBD2 (6 bases). Trimming took 6 bases from V and 1 from J, leaving 11 bases between them. The CDR3 totals 14 residues. Germline V lookup: CDR1 SGHTA, CDR2 FQGTGA. CDR3 bases: TGTGCCAGCAGTCCACTAGCTGGCACAGATACGCAGTATTTT. Amino acids: CASSPLAGTDTQYF.

J is TRBJ2-1 and V is TRBV28; perhaps TRBD2 as D (6 bases). Trimming removed 4 bases from V and 5 bases from J, with 15 bases in between. This CDR3 region has 15 residues. CDR1 is MDHEN, CDR2 SYDVKM, per germline. The CDR3 DNA reads TGTGCCAGCAGTTCCCCCAGAGGGAGGAACAATGAGCAGTTCTTC. It yields the protein CASSSPRGRNNEQFF.

The chain combines TRBV9 with TRBJ2-7; the match to TRBD1 covers 9 bases. Per the germline V gene, CDR1 is SGDLS and CDR2 is YYNGEE. V lost 4 bases to trimming and J lost 2 bases; unmatched junction nucleotides: 10. CDR3 length: 16 amino acids. The chain's CDR3 is CASSPRTGANPYEQYF. CDR3 DNA sequence: TGTGCCAGCAGCCCACGGACAGGGGCAAATCCCTACGAGCAGTACTTC.

The chain couples TRBV25-1 to TRBJ1-5; 9 nucleotides agree with TRBD1. The V and J ends lost 6 bases and 5 bases, in that order; junction bases with no gene match: 2. The CDR3 spans 13 residues. The germline V gene has CDR1 MGHDK and CDR2 SYGVNS. The CDR3 region is CASSGTGHQPQHF. The CDR3 DNA is TGTGCCAGCAGCGGGACAGGGCATCAGCCCCAGCATTTT.

The chain recombines TRBV2 with TRBJ1-5; TRBD1 matches at 7 bases. The junction had 7 bases not matched to a gene; V was cut back by 7 bases and J by 4 bases. The germline V gene encodes CDR1 SNHLY and CDR2 FYNNEI. The CDR3 has 14 amino acids. CDR3 sequence reads: CASTPQGSNQPQHF. CDR3 bases: TGTGCCAGCACCCCACAGGGGAGTAATCAGCCCCAGCATTTT.

The chain combines TRBV7-3 with TRBJ2-1, with D perhaps TRBD1 (5 bases). The length of the CDR3 is 15 residues. The V and J ends lost 2 bases and 4 bases respectively, with 12 bases between them. CDR1 is SGHTA, CDR2 FQGTGA, per germline. The DNA for the CDR3 is TGTGCCAGCAGCTTAGGCTCAGGGAAGTACAATGAGCAGTTCTTC. This translates into CASSLGSGKYNEQFF.

This clone has just one count. The rearrangement links TRBV5-6 to TRBJ2-7; TRBD1 might be the D (6 bases). Germline V CDR1 and CDR2: SGHDT, YYEEEE. The CDR3 contains 16 residues. V lost 4 bases to trimming and J lost 0 bases, with 17 bases between them. The CDR3 is CASSLSPQGSSYEQYF. As DNA, the CDR3 is TGTGCCAGCAGCCTCTCCCCCCAGGGGAGCTCCTACGAGCAGTACTTC.

The chain couples TRBV6-1 to TRBJ2-7; a weak D match, TRBD2 (6 bases). Trimming removed 4 bases from V and 3 bases from J, with 10 bases in between. The CDR3 totals 13 residues. Germline CDR1 reads MNHNS; CDR2 reads SASEGT. The CDR3 protein is CASSGLDGYEQYF. CDR3 sequence (DNA): TGTGCCAGCAGTGGACTAGACGGCTACGAGCAGTACTTC.

This clone was detected only once. This sequence joins TRBV15 and TRBJ2-7; 10 bases match TRBD2. The germline gives CDR1 LNHNV, CDR2 YYDKDF (reference sequence). Losses at the gene ends were 4 bases for V and 2 bases for J; bases not matched to a gene: 5. The CDR3 runs to 15 residues. This CDR3 is CATSTGTSETYEQYF. The CDR3, as DNA: TGTGCCACCAGCACGGGGACTAGCGAGACCTACGAGCAGTACTTC.